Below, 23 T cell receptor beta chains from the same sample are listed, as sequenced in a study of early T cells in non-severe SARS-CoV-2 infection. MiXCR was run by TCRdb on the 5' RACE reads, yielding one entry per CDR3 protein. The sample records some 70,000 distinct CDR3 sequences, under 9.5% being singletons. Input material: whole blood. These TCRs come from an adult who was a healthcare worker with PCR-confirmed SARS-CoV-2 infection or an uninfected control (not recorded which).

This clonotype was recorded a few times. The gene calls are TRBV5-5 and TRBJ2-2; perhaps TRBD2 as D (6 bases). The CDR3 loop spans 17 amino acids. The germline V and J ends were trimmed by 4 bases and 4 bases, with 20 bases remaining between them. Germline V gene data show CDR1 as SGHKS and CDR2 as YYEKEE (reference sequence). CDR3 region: CASSKRARDGLTGELFF. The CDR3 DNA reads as TGTGCCAGCAGCAAACGTGCGCGGGACGGCCTCACCGGGGAGCTGTTTTTT.

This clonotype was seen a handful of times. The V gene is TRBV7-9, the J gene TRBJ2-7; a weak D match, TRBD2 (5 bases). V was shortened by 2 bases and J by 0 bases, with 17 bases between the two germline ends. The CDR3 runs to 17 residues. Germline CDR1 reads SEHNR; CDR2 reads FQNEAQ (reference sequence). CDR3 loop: CASSLYRGGVSSYEQYF. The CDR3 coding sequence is TGTGCCAGCAGCTTATACCGCGGAGGTGTGAGCTCCTACGAGCAGTACTTC.

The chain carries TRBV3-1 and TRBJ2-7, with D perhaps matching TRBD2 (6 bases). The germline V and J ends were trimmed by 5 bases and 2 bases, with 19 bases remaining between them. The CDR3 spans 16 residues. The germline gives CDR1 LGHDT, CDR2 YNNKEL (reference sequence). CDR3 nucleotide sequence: TGTGCCAGCAGCGCCCGTGTGCTAGCGAGTCCCTACGAGCAGTACTTC. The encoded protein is CASSARVLASPYEQYF.

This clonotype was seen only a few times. The CDR3 sequence: CASSPRARASYEQYF. In DNA form, the CDR3 reads TGTGCCAGCAGTCCAAGGGCACGAGCCTCCTACGAGCAGTACTTC. The V call is TRBV21-1, the J call TRBJ2-7; TRBD2, the table's D call, was not compared with the DNA. TRBV21-1 is a listed pseudogene. The CDR3 has 15 residues.

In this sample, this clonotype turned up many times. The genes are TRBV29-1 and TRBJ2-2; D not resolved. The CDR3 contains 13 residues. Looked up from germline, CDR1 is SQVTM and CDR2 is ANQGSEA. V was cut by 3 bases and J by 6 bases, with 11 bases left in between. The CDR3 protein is CSVEELVPGELFF. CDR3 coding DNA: TGCAGCGTTGAGGAGTTGGTCCCCGGGGAGCTGTTTTTT.

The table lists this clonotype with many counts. The CDR3 nucleotides read TGCGCCAGCAGCCATTCGTCAATCAGGGAGTGGGCTTTCTTT. It encodes CASSHSSIREWAFF. V is TRBV5-1 and J is TRBJ1-1; possibly TRBD1 for D (5 bases). V was shortened by 4 bases and J by 11 bases, with 21 bases between the two germline ends. The germline V gene has CDR1 SGHRS and CDR2 YFSETQ. This CDR3 region has 14 residues.

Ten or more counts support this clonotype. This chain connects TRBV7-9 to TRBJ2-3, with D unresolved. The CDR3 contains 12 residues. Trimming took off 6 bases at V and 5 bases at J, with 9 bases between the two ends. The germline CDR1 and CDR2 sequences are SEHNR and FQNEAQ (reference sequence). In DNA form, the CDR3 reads TGTGCCAGCAGGCCCGCTGGAGATACGCAGTATTTT. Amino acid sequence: CASRPAGDTQYF.

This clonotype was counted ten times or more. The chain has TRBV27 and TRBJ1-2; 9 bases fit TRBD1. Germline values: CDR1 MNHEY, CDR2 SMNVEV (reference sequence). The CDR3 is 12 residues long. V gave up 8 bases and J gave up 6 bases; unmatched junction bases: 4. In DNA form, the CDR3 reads TGTGCCAGCTGGACAGGGGCGAATGGCTACACCTTC. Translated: CASWTGANGYTF.

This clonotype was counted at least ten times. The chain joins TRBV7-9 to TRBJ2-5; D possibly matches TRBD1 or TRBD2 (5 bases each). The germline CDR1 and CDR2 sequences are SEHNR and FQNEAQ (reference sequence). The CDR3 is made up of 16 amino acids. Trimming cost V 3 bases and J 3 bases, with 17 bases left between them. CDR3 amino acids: CASSFAGRSREETQYF. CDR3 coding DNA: TGTGCCAGCAGCTTCGCAGGGAGATCGAGAGAAGAGACCCAGTACTTC.

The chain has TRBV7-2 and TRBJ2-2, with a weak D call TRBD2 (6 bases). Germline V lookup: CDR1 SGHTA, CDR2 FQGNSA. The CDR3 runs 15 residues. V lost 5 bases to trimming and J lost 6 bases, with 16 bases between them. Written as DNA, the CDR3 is TGTGCCAGCAGCCGAATAGCGGTAGTGTCCGGGGAGCTGTTTTTT. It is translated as CASSRIAVVSGELFF. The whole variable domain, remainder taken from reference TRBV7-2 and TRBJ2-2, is GAGVSQSPSNKVTEKGKDVELRCDPISGHTALYWYRQSLGQGLEFLIYFQGNSAPDKSGLPSDRFSAERTGGSVSTLTIQRTQQEDSAVYLCASSRIAVVSGELFFGEGSRLTVL.

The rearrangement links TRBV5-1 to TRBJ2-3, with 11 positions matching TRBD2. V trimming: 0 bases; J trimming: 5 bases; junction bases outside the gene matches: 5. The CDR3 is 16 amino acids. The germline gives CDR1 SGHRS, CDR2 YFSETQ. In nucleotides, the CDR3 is TGCGCCAGCAGCTTGGGACTAGCGGGAAGAGGAGATACGCAGTATTTT. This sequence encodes CASSLGLAGRGDTQYF.

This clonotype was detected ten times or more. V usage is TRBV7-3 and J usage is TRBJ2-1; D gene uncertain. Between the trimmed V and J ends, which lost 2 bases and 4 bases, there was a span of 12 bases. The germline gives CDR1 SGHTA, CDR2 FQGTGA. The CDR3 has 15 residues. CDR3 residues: CASSLFWRTYNEQFF. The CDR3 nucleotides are TGTGCCAGCAGCTTATTCTGGAGAACTTACAATGAGCAGTTCTTC.

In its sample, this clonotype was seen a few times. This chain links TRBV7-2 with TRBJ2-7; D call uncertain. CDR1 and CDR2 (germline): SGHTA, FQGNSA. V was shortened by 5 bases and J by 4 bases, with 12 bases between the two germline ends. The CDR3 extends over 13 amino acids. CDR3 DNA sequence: TGTGCCAGCAGCCCCCCTTTGTCTTACGAGCAGTACTTC. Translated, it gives CASSPPLSYEQYF.

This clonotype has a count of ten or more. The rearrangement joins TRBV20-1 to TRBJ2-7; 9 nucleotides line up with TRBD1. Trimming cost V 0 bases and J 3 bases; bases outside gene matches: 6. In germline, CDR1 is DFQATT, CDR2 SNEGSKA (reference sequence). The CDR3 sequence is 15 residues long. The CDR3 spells CSARDPGTGSYEQYF. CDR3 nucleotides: TGCAGTGCTAGAGACCCTGGGACAGGGAGCTACGAGCAGTACTTC.

DNA for the CDR3: TGTGCCACCACTTTAGCGGGGGGGCCGAAAGATACGCAGTATTTT. Its translation is CATTLAGGPKDTQYF. This chain joins TRBV15 and TRBJ2-3; 11 bases map to TRBD2. V trimming: 7 bases; J trimming: 5 bases; junction bases outside the gene matches: 8. Germline CDR1 LNHNV, CDR2 YYDKDF (reference sequence). This CDR3 is built from 15 residues.

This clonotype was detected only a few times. This CDR3 is CASSGRGQDTQYF. The CDR3 DNA is TGTGCCAGCAGCGGGCGGGGGCAAGATACGCAGTATTTT. The chain carries TRBV7-6 and TRBJ2-3, with D maybe TRBD2 (7 bases). The CDR3 has 13 residues. Trimming cost V 5 bases and J 5 bases, with 11 bases left between them. Germline V gene sequence: CDR1 SGHVS, CDR2 FNYEAQ.

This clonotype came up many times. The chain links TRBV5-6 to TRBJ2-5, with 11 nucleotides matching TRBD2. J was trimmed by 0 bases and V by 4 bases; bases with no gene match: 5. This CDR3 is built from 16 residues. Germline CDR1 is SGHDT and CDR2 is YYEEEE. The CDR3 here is CASSPALAGDQETQYF. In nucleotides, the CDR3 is TGTGCCAGCAGCCCCGCACTAGCGGGGGACCAAGAGACCCAGTACTTC.

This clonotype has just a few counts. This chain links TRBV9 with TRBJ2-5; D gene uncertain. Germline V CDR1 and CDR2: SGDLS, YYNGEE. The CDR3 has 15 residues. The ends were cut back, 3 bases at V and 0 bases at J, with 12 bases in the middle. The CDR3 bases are TGTGCCAGCAGCGAATCAACACAGTACCAAGAGACCCAGTACTTC. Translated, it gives CASSESTQYQETQYF. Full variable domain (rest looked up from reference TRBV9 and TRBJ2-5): DSGVTQTPKHLITATGQRVTLRCSPRSGDLSVYWYQQSLDQGLQFLIQYYNGEERAKGNILERFSAQQFPDLHSELNLSSLELGDSALYFCASSESTQYQETQYFGPGTRLLVL.

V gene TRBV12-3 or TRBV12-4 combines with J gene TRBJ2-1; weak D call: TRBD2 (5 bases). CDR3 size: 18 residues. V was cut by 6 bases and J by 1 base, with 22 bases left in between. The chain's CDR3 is CASSSTMRSESSYNEQFF. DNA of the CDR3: TGTGCCAGCAGCTCGACTATGCGGTCGGAGAGTTCCTACAATGAGCAGTTCTTC.

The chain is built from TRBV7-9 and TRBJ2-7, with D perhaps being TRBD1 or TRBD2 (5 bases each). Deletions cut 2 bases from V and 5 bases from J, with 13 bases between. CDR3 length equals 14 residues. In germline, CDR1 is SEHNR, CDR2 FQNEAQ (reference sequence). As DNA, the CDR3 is TGTGCCAGCAGCTTACAGTCAGGGAGTCACGAGCAGTACTTC. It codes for CASSLQSGSHEQYF.

CDR3 residues: CASSLSGSNQPQHF. In DNA form, the CDR3 reads TGTGCCAGCAGTCTCTCAGGAAGCAATCAGCCCCAGCATTTT. The J gene is TRBJ1-5, the V gene TRBV2; D gene ambiguous. The CDR3 totals 14 residues. V lost 5 bases and J lost 1, with 9 bases in between. Germline loops: CDR1 SNHLY, CDR2 FYNNEI. The variable domain in full, with the rest retrieved from reference TRBV2 and TRBJ1-5, is EPEVTQTPSHQVTQMGQEVILRCVPISNHLYFYWYRQILGQKVEFLVSFYNNEISEKSEIFDDQFSVERPDGSNFTLKIRSTKLEDSAMYFCASSLSGSNQPQHFGDGTRLSIL.

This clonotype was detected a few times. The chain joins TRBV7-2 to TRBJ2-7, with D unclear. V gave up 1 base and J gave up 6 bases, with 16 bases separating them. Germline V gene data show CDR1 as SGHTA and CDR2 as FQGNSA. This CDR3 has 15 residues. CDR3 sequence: CASSLEPEALPEQYF. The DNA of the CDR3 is TGTGCCAGCAGCTTAGAACCCGAGGCACTACCCGAGCAGTACTTC.

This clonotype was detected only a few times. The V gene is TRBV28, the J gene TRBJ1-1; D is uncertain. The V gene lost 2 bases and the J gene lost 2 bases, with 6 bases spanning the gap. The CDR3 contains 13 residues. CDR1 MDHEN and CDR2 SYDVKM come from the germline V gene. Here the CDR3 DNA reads TGTGCCAGCAGTTTACCGGCTAACACTGAAGCTTTCTTT. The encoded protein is CASSLPANTEAFF.